A single sample gave rise to the 18 T cell receptor beta chains below, sequenced in a study of shared clonotypes between healthy human individuals. Produced via immunoSEQ multiplex PCR; TCRdb's table is partial and in-frame only. The sample lists 640,000 or so clones, roughly 78% occurring once. The source material was memory CD4+ T cells sorted from blood. Subset meaning: CD45RA-negative fraction. The receptors were sampled from a woman between 25 and 40 years old in good health.

This clone was observed once. This sequence joins TRBV7-9 and TRBJ2-7; D is unresolved. CDR1 SEHNR and CDR2 FQNEAQ come from the germline V gene (reference sequence). Trimming took off 5 bases at V and 1 base at J, with 15 bases between the two ends. This CDR3 is built from 15 residues. DNA for the CDR3: TGTGCCAGCAGCATAAAGGCAGGTCGGTCCTACGAGCAGTACTTC. Encoded protein: CASSIKAGRSYEQYF.

The CDR3 coding sequence is TGCAGCGTTGAACCCACAGGGGCTGAAGCTTTCTTT. Its protein is CSVEPTGAEAFF. The J gene is TRBJ1-1, the V gene TRBV29-1; 7 bases agree with TRBD1. The CDR3 extends over 12 amino acids. Per germline, CDR1 SQVTM and CDR2 ANQGSEA. Germline trimming cut 2 bases from V and 6 bases from J; bases unmatched to any gene: 3.

This rearrangement joins TRBV5-4 to TRBJ2-1; tentative D call: TRBD2 (6 bases). The germline gives CDR1 SGHNT, CDR2 YYREEE (reference sequence). V was trimmed by 2 bases and J by 7 bases, leaving 13 bases between them. This CDR3 has 14 amino acids. Here the CDR3 DNA reads TGTGCCAGCAGCTTAGGAGTTGGAGGGAATGAGCAGTTCTTC. It translates to CASSLGVGGNEQFF.

The gene calls are TRBV15 and TRBJ2-5; D is unclear. The J call is doubtful: the DNA matches TRBJ2-7 better. This CDR3 spans 12 amino acids. CDR1 and CDR2 (germline): LNHNV, YYDKDF (reference sequence). The DNA for the CDR3 is TGTGCCACCAGCAGAGGGGTGGGCGAGCAGTACTTC. This sequence encodes CATSRGVGEQYF.

The chain uses TRBV2 and TRBJ1-1; D ambiguous. The CDR3 totals 14 residues. The V gene's germline CDR1 is SNHLY and CDR2 FYNNEI. The germline V and J ends were trimmed by 4 bases and 2 bases, with 11 bases remaining between them. In DNA, the CDR3 is TGTGCCAGCAGTGTCGAGGCACTAAACACTGAAGCTTTCTTT. Protein sequence: CASSVEALNTEAFF.

There are a few counts of this clone. V and J are TRBV18 and TRBJ2-4, with D tentatively TRBD2 (6 bases). V shed 4 bases and J shed 7 bases, with 17 bases lying between them. From germline, CDR1 is KGHSH and CDR2 LQKENI. The CDR3 runs 15 residues. The CDR3 protein is CASSLSSVPGNIQYF. The CDR3, as DNA: TGTGCCAGCTCACTTTCTAGCGTCCCGGGGAACATTCAGTACTTC. Drawing the rest from reference TRBV18 and TRBJ2-4, the complete variable domain is NAGVMQNPRHLVRRRGQEARLRCSPMKGHSHVYWYRQLPEEGLKFMVYLQKENIIDESGMPKERFSAEFPKEGPSILRIQQVVRGDSAAYFCASSLSSVPGNIQYFGAGTRLSVL.

The rearrangement joins TRBV7-2 to TRBJ1-2; possible D gene TRBD1, 5 bases. V was shortened by 8 bases and J by 3 bases, with 19 bases between the two germline ends. Germline CDR1 is SGHTA and CDR2 is FQGNSA. This CDR3 is 15 amino acids long. For the CDR3, the DNA is TGTGCCAGCGCCACCGGACCTGGGACCGACTATGGCTACACCTTC. Translation gives CASATGPGTDYGYTF. The full variable domain, with the rest looked up from reference TRBV7-2 and TRBJ1-2, is GAGVSQSPSNKVTEKGKDVELRCDPISGHTALYWYRQSLGQGLEFLIYFQGNSAPDKSGLPSDRFSAERTGGSVSTLTIQRTQQEDSAVYLCASATGPGTDYGYTFGSGTRLTVV.

V is TRBV18 and J is TRBJ2-7; 8 bases are shared with TRBD2. The length of the CDR3 is 14 residues. Per germline, CDR1 KGHSH and CDR2 LQKENI. Losses at the gene ends were 3 bases for V and 7 bases for J; bases not matched to a gene: 8. The CDR3 loop reads CASSPTSGGDEQYF. CDR3 nucleotide sequence: TGTGCCAGCTCACCCACTAGCGGAGGGGATGAGCAGTACTTC. Combining the CDR3 with reference TRBV18 and TRBJ2-7 gives the whole variable domain NAGVMQNPRHLVRRRGQEARLRCSPMKGHSHVYWYRQLPEEGLKFMVYLQKENIIDESGMPKERFSAEFPKEGPSILRIQQVVRGDSAAYFCASSPTSGGDEQYFGPGTRLTVT.

V usage is TRBV19 and J usage is TRBJ1-1; possible D gene TRBD1, 5 bases. Germline assignment: CDR1 LNHDA and CDR2 SQIVND (reference sequence). CDR3 length: 14 residues. Trimming took 6 bases from V and 1 from J, leaving 12 bases between them. The CDR3, as DNA: TGTGCCAGTAGGAAGACAGCGCAGAACACTGAAGCTTTCTTT. This encodes CASRKTAQNTEAFF.

The genes are TRBV27 and TRBJ2-6; D gene uncertain. CDR3 length: 15 residues. Trimming removed 4 bases at V and 0 bases at J, with 7 bases between. Germline CDR1 is MNHEY and CDR2 is SMNVEV (reference sequence). CDR3 bases: TGTGCCAGCAGTTCCGCTAGCTCTGGGGCCAACGTCCTGACTTTC. This gives the protein CASSSASSGANVLTF.

As for this clone: Additional DNA sequences in this sample encode the identical CDR3. The rearrangement uses TRBV20-1 and TRBJ2-1, with D unresolved. The CDR3 is 11 amino acids. From germline, CDR1 is DFQATT and CDR2 SNEGSKA (reference sequence). The V gene lost 1 base and the J gene lost 4 bases, with 2 bases spanning the gap. CDR3 in DNA: TGCAGTGCTAGAGGTTACAATGAGCAGTTCTTC. Residues: CSARGYNEQFF.

The V and J genes are TRBV19 and TRBJ2-1; D gene uncertain. Germline V gives CDR1 LNHDA, CDR2 SQIVND (reference sequence). V shed 3 bases and J shed 5 bases, with 14 bases lying between them. The CDR3 extends over 15 amino acids. CDR3 protein: CASSIWAAVNNEQFF. In nucleotides, the CDR3 is TGTGCCAGTAGTATTTGGGCTGCCGTCAACAATGAGCAGTTCTTC.

The count of this clone is one. V and J are TRBV7-8 and TRBJ2-3; no clear D. The CDR3 covers 12 residues. Looked up from germline, CDR1 is SGHVS and CDR2 is FQNEAQ. V dropped 5 bases and J dropped 1 base, with 4 bases sitting between them. CDR3 region: CASSTRTDTQYF. The CDR3 coding sequence is TGTGCCAGCAGCACCCGCACAGATACGCAGTATTTT.

A few counts support this clone. V and J are TRBV7-3 and TRBJ1-2; no clear D. This CDR3 has 13 amino acids. With 2 bases removed from V and 2 bases from J, the gap between germline ends came to 6 bases. Germline CDR1 and CDR2: SGHTA and FQGTGA. The CDR3 region is CASSLADNYGYTF. The CDR3, as DNA: TGTGCCAGCAGCTTAGCCGACAACTATGGCTACACCTTC.

The V gene is TRBV11-2, the J gene TRBJ2-3; unclear D gene. The V end lost 5 bases, the J end lost 2 bases, and 20 bases lay between the germline ends. The germline CDR1 and CDR2 sequences are SGHAT and FQNNGV. The CDR3 length is 17 residues. CDR3 nucleotide sequence: TGTGCCAGCAGCCGATACACGGGTGGAAGGGTCACAGATACGCAGTATTTT. It codes for CASSRYTGGRVTDTQYF. Full variable domain (remainder filled in from reference TRBV11-2 and TRBJ2-3): EAGVAQSPRYKIIEKRQSVAFWCNPISGHATLYWYQQILGQGPKLLIQFQNNGVVDDSQLPKDRFSAERLKGVDSTLKIQPAKLEDSAVYLCASSRYTGGRVTDTQYFGPGTRLTVL.

This clone was picked up one time. This sample also contains other DNA sequences that code for the same CDR3. V usage is TRBV5-1 and J usage is TRBJ2-7, with D possibly TRBD2 on 5 matching bases. V lost 5 bases and J 4 bases, leaving 10 bases between the germline ends. Germline V gene lookup returns CDR1 SGHRS and CDR2 YFSETQ. The CDR3 extends over 12 amino acids. The CDR3 is CASSLEGYEQYF. CDR3 coding DNA: TGCGCCAGCAGTCTAGAGGGTTACGAGCAGTACTTC.

CDR3 protein: CASSLQSDYGYTF. The CDR3 DNA reads TGCGCCAGCAGCTTGCAAAGCGACTATGGCTACACCTTC. The rearrangement uses TRBV5-1 and TRBJ1-2; D unclear. The CDR3 sequence is 13 residues long. Trimming removed 1 base at V and 3 bases at J, with 7 bases between. CDR1 and CDR2 (germline): SGHRS, YFSETQ.

This clone was found a few times. This chain uses TRBV14 with TRBJ1-1, with D possibly matching TRBD1 (5 bases). In germline, CDR1 is SGHDN, CDR2 FVKESK. This CDR3 has 13 residues. V was cut by 0 bases and J by 8 bases, with 10 bases left in between. The CDR3 DNA sequence: TGTGCCAGCAGCCAAGATCGCTACAGGGAAGCTTTCTTT. Protein sequence: CASSQDRYREAFF.